This T cell receptor beta chain was retrieved from a study of shared clonotypes between healthy human individuals. CD45RO negativity and positive selection for CCR7 defined naive CD8 cells, a population that excluded terminally differentiated effector memory CD45RA+ cells. The study drew all its donors from Caucasian adults living in Nashville, Tennessee. Germline CDR1 is LNHDA and CDR2 is SQIVND (reference sequence). The CDR3 extends over 14 amino acids. V gave up 5 bases and J gave up 0 bases, with 8 bases separating them. Every subset's genomic DNA went evenly onto several immunoSEQ plates. The DNA input per sorted-subset replicate PCR was roughly 0.2 ug, corresponding to 28,000 or so T cell genomes. Clones were sequenced by immunoSEQ multiplex PCR, and TCRdb holds only the in-frame ones, with some missing. The sample includes some 600,000 clones, 96% seen only once; the top ten take about 0.12%.

Sequencing used naive CD8+ T cells sorted from blood. The rearrangement joins TRBV19 to TRBJ1-5, with D possibly being TRBD1 (5 bases). The source is a woman aged 25 to 39 in good health. CDR3 protein: CASSWDGSNQPQHF. Here the CDR3 DNA reads TGTGCCAGTAGTTGGGACGGTAGCAATCAGCCCCAGCATTTT.